This T cell receptor beta chain was captured by sequencing in a study of spatial heterogeneity in lung cancer. Study-level background: Beta-chain sequences were consistently detected more often than alpha-chain sequences.

Every TCR cDNA molecule carried a tag that served as a unique molecular identifier. TCRdb re-called the 5' RACE reads through MiXCR, storing one row per CDR3 protein. This repertoire shows thousands of distinct CDR3 sequences, less than 4.5% found once; its top ten account for approximately 28%. This clonotype is labeled medium-sized. Time point defined: sample taken at primary tumor resection. No cell sorting; template was whole RNA from tumor, lung tissue or PBMC. CDR1 and CDR2 (germline): GTSNPN, SVGIG (reference sequence). The CDR3 is 13 residues long. V dropped 6 bases and J dropped 6; count of bases not matched to a gene: 6.

This chain uses TRBV30 with TRBJ2-1; 9 bases are shared with TRBD1. The sequence derives from a female donor with early-stage non-small cell lung cancer. The material sequenced was normal lung tissue next to the tumor, taken at surgery. CDR3 sequence (DNA): TGTGCCTGTCCGGGACAGGGAACCAATGAGCAGTTCTTC. This codes for CACPGQGTNEQFF.